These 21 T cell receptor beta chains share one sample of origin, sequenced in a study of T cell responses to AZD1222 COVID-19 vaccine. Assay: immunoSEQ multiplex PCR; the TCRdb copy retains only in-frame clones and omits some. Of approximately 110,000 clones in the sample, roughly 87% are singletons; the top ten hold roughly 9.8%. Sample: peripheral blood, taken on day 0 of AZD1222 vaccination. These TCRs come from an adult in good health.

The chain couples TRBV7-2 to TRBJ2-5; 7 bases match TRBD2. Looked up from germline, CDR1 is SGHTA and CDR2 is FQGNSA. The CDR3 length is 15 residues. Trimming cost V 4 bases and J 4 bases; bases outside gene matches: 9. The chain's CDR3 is CASSSVAGVAETQYF. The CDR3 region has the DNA TGTGCCAGCAGCTCCGTGGCGGGGGTGGCAGAGACCCAGTACTTC.

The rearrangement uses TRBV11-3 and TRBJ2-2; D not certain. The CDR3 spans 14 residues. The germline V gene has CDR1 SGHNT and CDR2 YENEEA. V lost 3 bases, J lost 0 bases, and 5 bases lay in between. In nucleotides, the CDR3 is TGTGCCAGCAGCTTCTTGACGAACACCGGGGAGCTGTTTTTT. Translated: CASSFLTNTGELFF.

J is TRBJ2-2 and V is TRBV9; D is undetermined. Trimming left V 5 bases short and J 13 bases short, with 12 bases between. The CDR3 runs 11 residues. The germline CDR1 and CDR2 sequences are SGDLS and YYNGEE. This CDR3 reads CASRGGARLFF. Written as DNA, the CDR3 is TGTGCCAGCAGAGGCGGCGCACGGCTGTTTTTT.

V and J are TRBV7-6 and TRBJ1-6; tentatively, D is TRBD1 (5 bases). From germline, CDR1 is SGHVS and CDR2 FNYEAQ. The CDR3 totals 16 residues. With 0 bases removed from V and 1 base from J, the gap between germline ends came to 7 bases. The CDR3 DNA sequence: TGTGCCAGCAGCTTAGCTGGGGCGTCCTATAATTCACCCCTCCACTTT. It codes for CASSLAGASYNSPLHF.

The CDR3, as DNA: TGTGCCAGTAGTATGGGAGTGTACAGGGATGGCTACACCTTC. It translates to CASSMGVYRDGYTF. The chain carries TRBV19 and TRBJ1-2; D perhaps matches TRBD1 (6 bases). The V gene's germline CDR1 is LNHDA and CDR2 SQIVND (reference sequence). This CDR3 contains 14 residues. Trimming took 3 bases from V and 6 from J, leaving 14 bases between them.

This CDR3 is CAISDRTGYNEKLFF. CDR3 DNA: TGTGCCATCAGTGATCGGACAGGGTATAATGAAAAACTGTTTTTT. This chain connects TRBV10-3 to TRBJ1-4, with 8 bases identical to TRBD1. The CDR3 length is 15 residues. The V segment lost 3 bases and the J segment 4 bases; nucleotides outside the gene matches: 4. Germline V gene data show CDR1 as ENHRY and CDR2 as SYGVKD.

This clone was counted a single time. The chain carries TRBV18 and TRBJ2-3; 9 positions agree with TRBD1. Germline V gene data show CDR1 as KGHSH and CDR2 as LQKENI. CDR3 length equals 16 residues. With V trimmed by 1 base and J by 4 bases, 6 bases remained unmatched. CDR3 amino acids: CASSPRLTGGSDTQYF. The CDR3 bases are TGTGCCAGCTCACCACGCTTGACAGGGGGTTCAGATACGCAGTATTTT.

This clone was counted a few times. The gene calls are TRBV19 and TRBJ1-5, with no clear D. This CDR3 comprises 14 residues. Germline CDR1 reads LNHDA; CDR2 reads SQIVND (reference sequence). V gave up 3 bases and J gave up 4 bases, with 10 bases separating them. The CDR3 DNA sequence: TGTGCCAGTAGTATGGTGGAAAGGAATCAGCCCCAGCATTTT. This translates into CASSMVERNQPQHF. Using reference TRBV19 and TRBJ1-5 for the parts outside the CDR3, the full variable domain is DGGITQSPKYLFRKEGQNVTLSCEQNLNHDAMYWYRQDPGQGLRLIYYSQIVNDFQKGDIAEGYSVSREKKESFPLTVTSAQKNPTAFYLCASSMVERNQPQHFGDGTRLSIL.

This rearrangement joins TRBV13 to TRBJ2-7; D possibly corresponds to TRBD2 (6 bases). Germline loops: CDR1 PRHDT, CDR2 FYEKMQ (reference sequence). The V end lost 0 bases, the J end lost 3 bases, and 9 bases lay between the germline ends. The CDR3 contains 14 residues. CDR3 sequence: CASSLGSSVYEQYF. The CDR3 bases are TGTGCCAGCAGCTTAGGGTCTAGCGTCTACGAGCAGTACTTC.

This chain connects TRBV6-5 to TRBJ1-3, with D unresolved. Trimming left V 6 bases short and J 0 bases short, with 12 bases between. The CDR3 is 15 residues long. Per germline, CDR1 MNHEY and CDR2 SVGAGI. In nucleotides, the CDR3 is TGTGCCAGCAGCCCACGACGGGGCTCTGGAAACACCATATATTTT. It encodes CASSPRRGSGNTIYF.

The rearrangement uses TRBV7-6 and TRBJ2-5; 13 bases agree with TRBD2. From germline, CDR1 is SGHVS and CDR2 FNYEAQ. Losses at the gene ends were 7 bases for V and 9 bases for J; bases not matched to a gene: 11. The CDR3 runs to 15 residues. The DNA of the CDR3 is TGTGCCAGCACCATACTAGCGGGAGGGGCCGGGGCCCAGTACTTC. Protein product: CASTILAGGAGAQYF.

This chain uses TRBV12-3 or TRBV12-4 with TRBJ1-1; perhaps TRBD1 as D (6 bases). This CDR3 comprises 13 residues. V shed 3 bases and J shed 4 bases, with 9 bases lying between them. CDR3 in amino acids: CASSLGRGTEAFF. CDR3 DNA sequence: TGTGCCAGCAGTTTGGGCAGGGGCACTGAAGCTTTCTTT.

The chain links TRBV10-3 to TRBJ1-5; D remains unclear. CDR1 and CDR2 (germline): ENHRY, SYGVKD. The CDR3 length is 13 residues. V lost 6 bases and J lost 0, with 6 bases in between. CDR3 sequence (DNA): TGTGCCATCAGGGACCTTAGCAATCAGCCCCAGCATTTT. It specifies CAIRDLSNQPQHF.

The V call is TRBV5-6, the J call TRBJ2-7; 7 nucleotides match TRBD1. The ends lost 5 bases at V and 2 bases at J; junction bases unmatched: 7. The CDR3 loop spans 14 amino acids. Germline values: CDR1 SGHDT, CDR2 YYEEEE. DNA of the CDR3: TGTGCCAGCAGTCCCCGGGACAGAGCCTACGAGCAGTACTTC. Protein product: CASSPRDRAYEQYF.

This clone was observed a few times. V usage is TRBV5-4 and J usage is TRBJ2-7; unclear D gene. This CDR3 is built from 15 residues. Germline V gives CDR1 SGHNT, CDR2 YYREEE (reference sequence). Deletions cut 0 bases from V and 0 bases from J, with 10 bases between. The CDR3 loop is CASSLAGSSSYEQYF. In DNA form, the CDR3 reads TGTGCCAGCAGCTTGGCTGGTTCCAGCTCCTACGAGCAGTACTTC.

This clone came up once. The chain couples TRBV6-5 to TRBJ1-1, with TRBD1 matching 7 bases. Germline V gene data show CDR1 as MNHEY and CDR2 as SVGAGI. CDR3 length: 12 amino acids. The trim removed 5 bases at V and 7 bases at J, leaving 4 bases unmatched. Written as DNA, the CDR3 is TGTGCCAGCAGTCCGTACAGGGGTGAAGCTTTCTTT. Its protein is CASSPYRGEAFF.

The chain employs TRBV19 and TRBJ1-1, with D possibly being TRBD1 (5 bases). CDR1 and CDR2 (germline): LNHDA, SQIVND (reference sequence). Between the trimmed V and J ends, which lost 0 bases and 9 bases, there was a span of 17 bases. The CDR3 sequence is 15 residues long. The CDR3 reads CASSIDGGRQRKAFF. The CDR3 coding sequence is TGTGCCAGTAGTATAGACGGAGGGCGACAGCGTAAAGCTTTCTTT.

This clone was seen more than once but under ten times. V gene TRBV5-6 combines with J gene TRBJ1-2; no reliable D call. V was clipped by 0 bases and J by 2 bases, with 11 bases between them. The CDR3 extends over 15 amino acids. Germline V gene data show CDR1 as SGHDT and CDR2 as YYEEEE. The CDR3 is CASSLERRKNYGYTF. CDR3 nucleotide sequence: TGTGCCAGCAGCTTGGAACGGCGTAAAAACTATGGCTACACCTTC.

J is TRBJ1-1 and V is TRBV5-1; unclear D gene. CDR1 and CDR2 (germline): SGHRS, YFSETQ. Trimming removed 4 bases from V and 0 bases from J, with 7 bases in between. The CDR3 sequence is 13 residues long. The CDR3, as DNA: TGCGCCAGCAGCGAAGGAGTGAACACTGAAGCTTTCTTT. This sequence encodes CASSEGVNTEAFF.

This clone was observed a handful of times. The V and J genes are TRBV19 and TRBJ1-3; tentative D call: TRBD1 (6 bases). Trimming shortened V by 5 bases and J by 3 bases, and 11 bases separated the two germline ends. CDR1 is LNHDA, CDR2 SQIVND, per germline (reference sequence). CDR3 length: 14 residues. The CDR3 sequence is CASSDRTVGNTIYF. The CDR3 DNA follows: TGTGCCAGTAGTGATCGGACAGTTGGAAACACCATATATTTT.

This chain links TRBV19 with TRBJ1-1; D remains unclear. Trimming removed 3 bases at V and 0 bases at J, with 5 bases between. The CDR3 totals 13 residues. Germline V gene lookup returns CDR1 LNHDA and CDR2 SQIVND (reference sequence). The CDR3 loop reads CASSIVVNTEAFF. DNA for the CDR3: TGTGCCAGTAGTATCGTGGTGAACACTGAAGCTTTCTTT. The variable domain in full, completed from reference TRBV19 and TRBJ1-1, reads DGGITQSPKYLFRKEGQNVTLSCEQNLNHDAMYWYRQDPGQGLRLIYYSQIVNDFQKGDIAEGYSVSREKKESFPLTVTSAQKNPTAFYLCASSIVVNTEAFFGQGTRLTVV.